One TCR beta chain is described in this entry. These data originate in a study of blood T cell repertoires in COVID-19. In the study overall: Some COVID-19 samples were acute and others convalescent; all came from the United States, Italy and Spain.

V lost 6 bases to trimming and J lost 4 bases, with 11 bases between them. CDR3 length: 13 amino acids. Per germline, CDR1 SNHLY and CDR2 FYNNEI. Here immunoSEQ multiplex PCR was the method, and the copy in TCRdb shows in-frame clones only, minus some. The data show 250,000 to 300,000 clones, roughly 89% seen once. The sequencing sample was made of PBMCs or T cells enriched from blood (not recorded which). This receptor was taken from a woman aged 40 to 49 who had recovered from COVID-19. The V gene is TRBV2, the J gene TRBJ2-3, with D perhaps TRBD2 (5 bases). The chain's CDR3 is CASRAGRPDTQYF. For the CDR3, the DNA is TGTGCCAGCAGGGCGGGTCGGCCAGATACGCAGTATTTT.